Shown below are 26 T cell receptor beta chains from a single sample sequenced in a study of early T cells in non-severe SARS-CoV-2 infection (dated by TCRdb to about 2021). The method was 5' RACE. The run used a NextSeq 500. TCRdb trimmed the raw reads at Q25, called clones with MiXCR and kept productive beta chains. Rows are unified per CDR3 protein, each entry keeping the most common DNA and genes. This sample is represented by 56,000 or so distinct CDR3 sequences; approximately 8.4% of them were singletons. 4% to 5.5% of the sample is in the top ten clones. The sequencing sample was made of whole blood. These receptors were collected from an adult who was a healthcare worker with PCR-confirmed SARS-CoV-2 infection or an uninfected control (not recorded which).

V is TRBV29-1 and J is TRBJ1-2; D remains ambiguous. The germline V gene encodes CDR1 SQVTM and CDR2 ANQGSEA. The length of the CDR3 is 12 residues. The germline V and J ends were trimmed by 5 bases and 3 bases, with 10 bases remaining between them. The CDR3 here is CSVSRVDYGYTF. CDR3 nucleotides: TGCAGCGTTAGTAGGGTAGACTATGGCTACACCTTC.

J is TRBJ1-1 and V is TRBV29-1; D might be TRBD1 (6 bases). Germline V gives CDR1 SQVTM, CDR2 ANQGSEA. Trimming cost V 5 bases and J 4 bases, with 8 bases left between them. The CDR3 contains 11 residues. The CDR3 DNA reads as TGCAGCGTTAGGGGGGTCACTGAAGCTTTCTTT. Its translation is CSVRGVTEAFF.

This chain connects TRBV6-4 to TRBJ2-3; 7 nucleotides line up with TRBD1. The V segment lost 0 bases and the J segment 6 bases; nucleotides outside the gene matches: 3. The CDR3 loop spans 14 amino acids. CDR1 and CDR2 (germline): MRHNA, SNTAGT. The CDR3, as DNA: TGTGCCAGCAGTGACTCTCAGGGGGTCGATACGCAGTATTTT. Encoded protein: CASSDSQGVDTQYF.

There are a few counts of this clonotype. The chain employs TRBV18 and TRBJ1-6; no clear D. The CDR3 runs 13 residues. Trimming shortened V by 5 bases and J by 6 bases, and 8 bases separated the two germline ends. Germline loops: CDR1 KGHSH, CDR2 LQKENI. The CDR3 loop is CASSAGPNSPLHF. In DNA, the CDR3 is TGTGCCAGCTCAGCAGGCCCTAATTCACCCCTCCACTTT.

J is TRBJ1-5 and V is TRBV7-8; 10 nucleotides match TRBD1. The CDR3 loop spans 15 amino acids. Germline CDR1 is SGHVS and CDR2 is FQNEAQ. After removal of 6 bases from V and 5 bases from J, the junction contained 7 bases not matched to a gene. The CDR3 nucleotides are TGTGCCAGCAGTGGAGGACAGGGGGAATATCAGCCCCAGCATTTT. Translating gives CASSGGQGEYQPQHF.

This clonotype was counted only a few times. The chain recombines TRBV12-3 or TRBV12-4 with TRBJ2-3; no clear D. V dropped 2 bases and J dropped 2 bases, with 8 bases sitting between them. The CDR3 spans 14 residues. This CDR3 reads CASSLLRSTDTQYF. CDR3 DNA sequence: TGTGCCAGCAGTTTATTACGGTCCACAGATACGCAGTATTTT.

The V and J genes are TRBV23-1 and TRBJ2-2, with D possibly being TRBD1 (6 bases). TRBV23-1 belongs to the ORF category, with a function that is uncertain. Between the trimmed V and J ends, which lost 7 bases and 1 base, there was a span of 16 bases. This CDR3 spans 16 amino acids. The CDR3 sequence is CASNYGTLLNTGELFF. CDR3 nucleotide sequence: TGCGCCAGCAATTACGGGACATTGCTGAACACCGGGGAGCTGTTTTTT.

Only a few counts were recorded for this clonotype. The rearrangement joins TRBV4-1 to TRBJ1-2; D may be TRBD1 (5 bases). Germline V gene lookup returns CDR1 MGHRA and CDR2 YSYEKL. The CDR3 spans 15 residues. V gave up 4 bases and J gave up 2 bases, with 14 bases separating them. CDR3 region: CASSPGQLGNYGYTF. As DNA, the CDR3 is TGCGCCAGCAGCCCAGGGCAGCTAGGCAACTATGGCTACACCTTC.

This clonotype was observed many times. V is TRBV7-9 and J is TRBJ1-5; D unclear. The CDR3 has 14 amino acids. Germline CDR1 is SEHNR and CDR2 is FQNEAQ (reference sequence). V was trimmed by 1 base and J by 4 bases, leaving 8 bases between them. The CDR3 DNA follows: TGTGCCAGCAGCTTAGAGGGAGGGAATCAGCCCCAGCATTTT. Amino acid sequence: CASSLEGGNQPQHF.

In its sample, this clonotype was seen many times. This chain connects TRBV12-3 or TRBV12-4 to TRBJ1-6; D gene uncertain. The CDR3 has 17 residues. Trimming shortened V by 2 bases and J by 0 bases, and 11 bases separated the two germline ends. The CDR3 region has the DNA TGTGCCAGCAGTTTATTCCCAGTGAGCTCCTATAATTCACCCCTCCACTTT. Encoded protein: CASSLFPVSSYNSPLHF.

This clonotype was counted between two and nine times. V and J are TRBV6-5 and TRBJ2-7, with 7 bases identical to TRBD2. The junction had 13 bases not matched to a gene; V was cut back by 10 bases and J by 1 base. CDR1 and CDR2 from the germline V gene are MNHEY and SVGAGI. The CDR3 is 15 residues long. The CDR3 loop reads CATIVRGGSSYEQYF. The CDR3 DNA is TGTGCCACGATCGTAAGGGGCGGGAGTTCCTACGAGCAGTACTTC.

This clonotype was picked up a small number of times. This rearrangement joins TRBV6-2 or TRBV6-3 to TRBJ1-5; D uncertain. V was pared by 0 bases and J by 0 bases, with 0 bases between. This CDR3 spans 13 amino acids. In germline, CDR1 is MNHEY, CDR2 SVGEGT. This CDR3 is CASSYSSNQPQHF. CDR3 bases: TGTGCCAGCAGTTACTCTAGCAATCAGCCCCAGCATTTT.

The chain couples TRBV11-2 to TRBJ2-3; TRBD2 is a possible D gene (5 bases). Germline V gene sequence: CDR1 SGHAT, CDR2 FQNNGV. The CDR3 contains 15 residues. V was shortened by 0 bases and J by 5 bases, with 12 bases between the two germline ends. The CDR3 nucleotides are TGTGCCAGCAGCTTAGAACCGGGAACCCAAGATACGCAGTATTTT. Residues: CASSLEPGTQDTQYF.

This clonotype was recorded at least ten times. V and J are TRBV11-2 and TRBJ1-4; maybe TRBD1 (6 bases). The V and J ends lost 0 bases and 5 bases respectively, with 13 bases between them. Germline V gene lookup returns CDR1 SGHAT and CDR2 FQNNGV. The CDR3 is 16 residues long. For the CDR3, the DNA is TGTGCCAGCAGCTTAGACAGGGGAGTCGTCAATGAAAAACTGTTTTTT. This sequence encodes CASSLDRGVVNEKLFF. Complete variable domain (other parts from reference TRBV11-2 and TRBJ1-4): EAGVAQSPRYKIIEKRQSVAFWCNPISGHATLYWYQQILGQGPKLLIQFQNNGVVDDSQLPKDRFSAERLKGVDSTLKIQPAKLEDSAVYLCASSLDRGVVNEKLFFGSGTQLSVL.

The chain recombines TRBV10-1 with TRBJ1-2, with a tentative D call TRBD1 (6 bases). Germline V gene data show CDR1 as WNHNN and CDR2 as SYGVQD (reference sequence). Trimming cost V 0 bases and J 7 bases, with 9 bases left between them. This CDR3 contains 13 residues. The CDR3 region has the DNA TGCGCCAGCAGTGAGTCTGGGGGCGGTGGCTACACCTTC. It is translated as CASSESGGGGYTF.

In this sample, this clonotype turned up a few times. The chain is built from TRBV5-1 and TRBJ1-1; TRBD1 matches 9 bases. The CDR3 covers 16 residues. CDR1 and CDR2 (germline): SGHRS, YFSETQ. V lost 4 bases and J lost 4; bases outside the gene matches: 11. In DNA form, the CDR3 reads TGCGCCAGCAGCATTACAGGGGGCGCGTTAAGCACTGAAGCTTTCTTT. Amino acids: CASSITGGALSTEAFF.

This clonotype occurred a few times. The V gene is TRBV20-1, the J gene TRBJ2-3; 7 bases line up with TRBD2. The CDR3 loop spans 13 amino acids. J lost 5 bases, V lost 5 bases, and 7 bases had no gene match. From germline, CDR1 is DFQATT and CDR2 SNEGSKA (reference sequence). CDR3 sequence (DNA): TGCAGTGCTGCCAAAACTAGCGTAGATACGCAGTATTTT. As protein: CSAAKTSVDTQYF.

This clonotype was counted between two and nine times. This sequence joins TRBV7-3 and TRBJ2-2, with 14 bases that match TRBD2. Germline loops: CDR1 SGHTA, CDR2 FQGTGA. Trimming took 3 bases from V and 3 from J; bases not matched to a gene: 3. This CDR3 has 17 residues. The CDR3 DNA follows: TGTGCCAGCAGCTTGACTAGCGGGAGGGCGGACACCGGGGAGCTGTTTTTT. It is translated as CASSLTSGRADTGELFF.

This clonotype was detected only a few times. The chain uses TRBV20-1 and TRBJ1-1, with unresolved D. The CDR3 covers 14 residues. Per germline, CDR1 DFQATT and CDR2 SNEGSKA (reference sequence). V was shortened by 2 bases and J by 3 bases, with 13 bases between the two germline ends. In DNA, the CDR3 is TGCAGTGCTAGATCTCGGGCCTCTCACACTGAAGCTTTCTTT. Amino acids: CSARSRASHTEAFF.

The chain uses TRBV20-1 and TRBJ2-1; D is unresolved. Germline V gene lookup returns CDR1 DFQATT and CDR2 SNEGSKA (reference sequence). The CDR3 is 13 amino acids. Trimming shortened V by 2 bases and J by 1 base, and 6 bases separated the two germline ends. The CDR3 coding sequence is TGCAGTGCTAGACAAGTTTCCTACAATGAGCAGTTCTTC. It encodes CSARQVSYNEQFF.

This clonotype was recorded many times. The rearrangement uses TRBV29-1 and TRBJ2-5, with 11 nucleotides matching TRBD2. The germline V gene has CDR1 SQVTM and CDR2 ANQGSEA. The CDR3 contains 15 residues. Unmatched junction bases numbered 5, after V lost 4 bases and J lost 1 base. CDR3: CSVGGLAVIQETQYF. In DNA, the CDR3 is TGCAGCGTTGGGGGACTAGCGGTGATCCAAGAGACCCAGTACTTC. Full variable domain (missing parts from reference TRBV29-1 and TRBJ2-5): SAVISQKPSRDICQRGTSLTIQCQVDSQVTMMFWYRQQPGQSLTLIATANQGSEATYESGFVIDKFPISRPNLTFSTLTVSNMSPEDSSIYLCSVGGLAVIQETQYFGPGTRLLVL.

The chain combines TRBV4-2 with TRBJ2-1; no firm D call. Trimming took off 1 base at V and 8 bases at J, with 18 bases between the two ends. The CDR3 consists of 16 residues. Germline CDR1 LGHNA, CDR2 YNFKEQ. Here the CDR3 DNA reads TGTGCCAGCAGCCAAGTTGGTACAAATCGAAGGGATGAGCAGTTCTTC. It is translated as CASSQVGTNRRDEQFF.

The chain combines TRBV6-6 with TRBJ1-4; perhaps TRBD1 as D (5 bases). Germline V gives CDR1 MNHNY, CDR2 SVGAGI (reference sequence). The CDR3 length is 14 residues. Trimming removed 6 bases at V and 7 bases at J, with 15 bases between. The CDR3 DNA sequence: TGTGCCAGCAGCAAACAGCACGGGGGTGAAAAACTGTTTTTT. It yields the protein CASSKQHGGEKLFF.

This clonotype was counted only a few times. The chain links TRBV9 to TRBJ2-5; D may be TRBD1 (6 bases). Trimming removed 0 bases from V and 2 bases from J, with 8 bases in between. Germline values: CDR1 SGDLS, CDR2 YYNGEE. This CDR3 spans 14 amino acids. The CDR3 bases are TGTGCCAGCAGCGTAGACAGGGCGCAAGAGACCCAGTACTTC. Its protein is CASSVDRAQETQYF.

The sample holds many counts of this clonotype. The chain has TRBV20-1 and TRBJ2-7; a possible D gene is TRBD1 (5 bases). The V end was cut by 0 bases, the J end by 3 bases, with 15 bases between. This CDR3 comprises 15 residues. Germline V gene data show CDR1 as DFQATT and CDR2 as SNEGSKA (reference sequence). The CDR3 here is CSARDWGSSGYEQYF. Written as DNA, the CDR3 is TGCAGTGCTAGAGATTGGGGCAGTTCGGGCTACGAGCAGTACTTC.

This clonotype showed up just a few times. The V gene is TRBV5-4, the J gene TRBJ2-5, with D hard to call. Germline loops: CDR1 SGHNT, CDR2 YYREEE (reference sequence). This CDR3 has 13 amino acids. V lost 5 bases and J 8 bases, leaving 16 bases between the germline ends. CDR3 amino acids: CASSDLILRTQYF. CDR3 sequence (DNA): TGTGCCAGCAGTGACTTAATTTTAAGAACCCAGTACTTC.